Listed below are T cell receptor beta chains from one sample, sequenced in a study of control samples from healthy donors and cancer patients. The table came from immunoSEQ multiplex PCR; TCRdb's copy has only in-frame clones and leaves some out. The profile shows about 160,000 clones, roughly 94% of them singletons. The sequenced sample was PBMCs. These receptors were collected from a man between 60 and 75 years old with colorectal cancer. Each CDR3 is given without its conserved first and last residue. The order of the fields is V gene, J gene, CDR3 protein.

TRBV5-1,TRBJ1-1,ASSLRSDRGNTEAF
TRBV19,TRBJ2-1,ASTGTGLNNEQF
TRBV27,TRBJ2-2,ASSFGGRAGTGELF
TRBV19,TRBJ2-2,ASSSSTGAKHAPGTGELF
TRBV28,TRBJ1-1,ASSLTGAPMNTEAF
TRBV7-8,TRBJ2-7,ASSFGQLSYEQY
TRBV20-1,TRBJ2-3,SASSSGSGTDTQY
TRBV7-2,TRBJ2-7,ASSLAGGSYEQY
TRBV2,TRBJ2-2,ASSPTENTGELF
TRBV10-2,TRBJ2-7,ASSAQGANEQY
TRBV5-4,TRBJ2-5,ASTTRGGGETQY
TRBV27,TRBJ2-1,ASNSPGTSGGNEQF
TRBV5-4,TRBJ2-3,ASSLAGGQGGTDTQY
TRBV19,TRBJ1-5,ASSIVTAHQPQH
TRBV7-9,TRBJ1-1,ASSFQGGNTEAF
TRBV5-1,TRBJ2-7,ASSLGNSYEQY
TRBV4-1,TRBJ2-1,ASSLGSGGYNEQF
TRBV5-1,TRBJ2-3,ASSPGSFTDTQY
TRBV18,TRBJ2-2,ASSPGGPRELF
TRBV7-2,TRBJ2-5,ASSITGVQGETQY
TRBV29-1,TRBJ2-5,SGGGDGETQY
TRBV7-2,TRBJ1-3,ASNRRDSGNTIY
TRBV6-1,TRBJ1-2,ASSEGTVGGYT
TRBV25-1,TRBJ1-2,ASRKNGQGLNYGYT
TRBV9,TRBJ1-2,ASSAQGQPGIGYT
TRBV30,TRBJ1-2,AWSVGEDYGYT
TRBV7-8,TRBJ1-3,ASSLGTGSGNTIY
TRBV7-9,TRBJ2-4,ASSLGAGRLGIQY
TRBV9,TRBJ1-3,ASSVEGGNTIY
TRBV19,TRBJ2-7,ASSIDAVGHGLSYEQY
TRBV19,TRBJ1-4,ASRDGQGGTTNEKLF
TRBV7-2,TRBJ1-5,ASSLKGNQPQH
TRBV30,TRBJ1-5,AWSRQSQPQH
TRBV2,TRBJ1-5,ASSPGTGVNQPQH
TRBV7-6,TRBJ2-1,ASSPGLAGWKSEQF
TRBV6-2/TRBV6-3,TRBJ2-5,ASSSLLGGIVTETQY
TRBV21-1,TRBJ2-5,ASSKEKGEATQY